A single sample gave rise to the 32 T cell receptor beta chains below, sequenced in a study of graft-versus-host responses after intestinal transplantation. These receptors have no known antigen. Here immunoSEQ multiplex PCR was the method, and the copy in TCRdb shows in-frame clones only, minus some. The table records over 85,000 clones, 93% of them present only once. Sequenced material: unstimulated CD8+ T cells sorted from spleen or lymph node cells, taken before intestinal transplant. The receptors shown here come from a human donor who received an intestinal transplant.

Here the CDR3 DNA reads TGTGCCAGCAGCTCCTTGTCAGATACGCAGTATTTT. Its translation is CASSSLSDTQYF. This rearrangement joins TRBV7-6 to TRBJ2-3; no clear D gene. The length of the CDR3 is 12 residues. Germline V gene sequence: CDR1 SGHVS, CDR2 FNYEAQ. Trimming stripped 4 bases from V and 4 bases from J, with 6 bases between. The full variable domain, rest sourced from reference TRBV7-6 and TRBJ2-3, is GAGVSQSPRYKVTKRGQDVALRCDPISGHVSLYWYRQALGQGPEFLTYFNYEAQQDKSGLPNDRFSAERPEGSISTLTIQRTEQRDSAMYRCASSSLSDTQYFGPGTRLTVL.

This rearrangement joins TRBV19 to TRBJ1-1; perhaps TRBD1 as D (5 bases). Trimming pared 5 bases from V and 5 bases from J, leaving 12 bases between. Germline assignment: CDR1 LNHDA and CDR2 SQIVND (reference sequence). This CDR3 has 13 residues. CDR3: CASSPRDGTEAFF. Here the CDR3 DNA reads TGTGCCAGTAGTCCGCGGGACGGAACTGAAGCTTTCTTT.

CDR3 sequence (DNA): TGTGCCAGCAGTGACAGTCAAGAGACCCAGTACTTC. Translating it yields CASSDSQETQYF. This sequence joins TRBV2 and TRBJ2-5; D is unclear. The CDR3 totals 12 residues. V lost 3 bases and J lost 2, with 4 bases in between. Looked up from germline, CDR1 is SNHLY and CDR2 is FYNNEI.

This sequence joins TRBV29-1 and TRBJ1-2; 8 positions match TRBD1. The CDR3 spans 15 residues. Germline CDR1 is SQVTM and CDR2 is ANQGSEA. With 0 bases clipped from V and 5 bases from J, the junction kept 8 bases outside the gene matches. This CDR3 reads CSVEDLEDRGYGYTF. The DNA of the CDR3 is TGCAGCGTTGAAGATCTTGAAGACAGGGGATATGGCTACACCTTC. Looking up the rest from reference TRBV29-1 and TRBJ1-2 gives the full variable domain: SAVISQKPSRDICQRGTSLTIQCQVDSQVTMMFWYRQQPGQSLTLIATANQGSEATYESGFVIDKFPISRPNLTFSTLTVSNMSPEDSSIYLCSVEDLEDRGYGYTFGSGTRLTVV.

The chain links TRBV10-3 to TRBJ1-5; maybe TRBD1 (5 bases). The CDR3 contains 14 residues. Germline CDR1 ENHRY, CDR2 SYGVKD. The ends were cut back, 2 bases at V and 7 bases at J, with 12 bases in the middle. CDR3 coding DNA: TGTGCCATCAGTGAGGGGGCCCCCAAGCAGCCCCAGCATTTT. Translated, it gives CAISEGAPKQPQHF.

This sequence joins TRBV11-2 and TRBJ1-1; D is unclear. This CDR3 contains 12 residues. Germline loops: CDR1 SGHAT, CDR2 FQNNGV. V was shortened by 3 bases and J by 6 bases, with 8 bases between the two germline ends. CDR3 residues: CASSFPGAEAFF. DNA of the CDR3: TGTGCCAGCAGCTTTCCTGGCGCTGAAGCTTTCTTT.

J is TRBJ1-1 and V is TRBV6-5; D uncertain. Germline CDR1 is MNHEY and CDR2 is SVGAGI. V gave up 0 bases and J gave up 2 bases, with 10 bases separating them. This CDR3 comprises 15 residues. CDR3 in amino acids: CASSYSTSLNTEAFF. The CDR3 DNA sequence: TGTGCCAGCAGTTACTCGACCAGCCTAAACACTGAAGCTTTCTTT.

The chain carries TRBV5-8 and TRBJ2-7, with 12 bases fitting TRBD2. Germline CDR1 reads SGHTS; CDR2 reads YDEGEE. This CDR3 has 15 residues. V shed 4 bases and J 6 bases; nucleotides not matched to a gene: 8. The CDR3 nucleotides read TGTGCCAGCAGCCCAAGGACTAGCGGGAACCCCGAGCAGTACTTC. The encoded protein is CASSPRTSGNPEQYF.

The rearrangement joins TRBV10-2 to TRBJ1-2, with D maybe TRBD1 (5 bases). This CDR3 is built from 14 residues. CDR1 and CDR2 from the germline V gene are WSHSY and SAAADI. V lost 2 bases and J lost 5, with 12 bases in between. The CDR3 bases are TGCGCCAGCAGTGAGGGGGGGTCAGGGTATGGCTACACCTTC. As protein: CASSEGGSGYGYTF.

J is TRBJ2-1 and V is TRBV15; tentative D call: TRBD1 (5 bases). The CDR3 is 16 amino acids. The germline V gene encodes CDR1 LNHNV and CDR2 YYDKDF (reference sequence). V dropped 1 base and J dropped 2 bases, with 12 bases sitting between them. The CDR3, as DNA: TGTGCCACCAGCAGAGGCCAGGGTTTCCCCTACAATGAGCAGTTCTTC. This gives the protein CATSRGQGFPYNEQFF.

The J gene is TRBJ2-7, the V gene TRBV27; 11 nucleotides align to TRBD1. J was trimmed by 5 bases and V by 3 bases; bases with no gene match: 3. This CDR3 contains 14 residues. Germline values: CDR1 MNHEY, CDR2 SMNVEV (reference sequence). CDR3 sequence reads: CASSLWTGGNEQYF. The CDR3, as DNA: TGTGCCAGCAGTTTGTGGACAGGGGGCAACGAGCAGTACTTC.

This chain connects TRBV27 to TRBJ2-1; the D gene is possibly TRBD2 (6 bases). This CDR3 region has 14 residues. Trimming took 0 bases from V and 9 from J, leaving 12 bases between them. Germline values: CDR1 MNHEY, CDR2 SMNVEV (reference sequence). CDR3 DNA sequence: TGTGCCAGCAGTTTATCACTAGCCGCGGGTGAGCAGTTCTTC. Translating gives CASSLSLAAGEQFF.

The DNA of the CDR3 is TGTGCCAGCAGCTTAGATCCTAGCTACGGCACCGGGGAGCTGTTTTTT. This codes for CASSLDPSYGTGELFF. J is TRBJ2-2 and V is TRBV7-2, with D perhaps matching TRBD2 (5 bases). Germline CDR1 and CDR2: SGHTA and FQGNSA. The V gene lost 1 base and the J gene lost 4 bases, with 13 bases spanning the gap. The CDR3 has 16 amino acids.

In nucleotides, the CDR3 is TGTGCCAGTAGTCAGGGGGAGCTGTTTTTT. Encoded protein: CASSQGELFF. The chain couples TRBV19 to TRBJ2-2, with D uncertain. The CDR3 consists of 10 residues. Germline V gives CDR1 LNHDA, CDR2 SQIVND (reference sequence). Trimming pared 5 bases from V and 8 bases from J, leaving 3 bases between.

V is TRBV19 and J is TRBJ2-1, with 9 bases matching TRBD2. The V and J ends lost 5 bases and 0 bases, in that order; junction bases with no gene match: 2. The length of the CDR3 is 15 residues. Germline CDR1 reads LNHDA; CDR2 reads SQIVND (reference sequence). The CDR3 DNA reads as TGTGCCAGTAGTTCGGGACTAGCCTCCTACAATGAGCAGTTCTTC. Residues: CASSSGLASYNEQFF.

CDR3 nucleotide sequence: TGTGCCAGCAGCCCCGCGCCGGGCGATGAAGCTTTCTTT. Translation gives CASSPAPGDEAFF. V and J are TRBV7-2 and TRBJ1-1; no reliable D call. There are 13 residues in the CDR3. V was shortened by 5 bases and J by 7 bases, with 14 bases between the two germline ends. Germline CDR1 and CDR2: SGHTA and FQGNSA.

The chain couples TRBV6-5 to TRBJ2-7; perhaps TRBD2 as D (6 bases). Germline-derived CDR1 and CDR2 are MNHEY and SVGAGI. Trimming stripped 4 bases from V and 5 bases from J, with 12 bases between. The CDR3 consists of 13 residues. The CDR3: CASSSGPGDEQYF. CDR3 coding DNA: TGTGCCAGCAGTTCTGGACCGGGGGACGAGCAGTACTTC.

The genes are TRBV2 and TRBJ2-5; D call uncertain. Germline assignment: CDR1 SNHLY and CDR2 FYNNEI. This CDR3 comprises 13 residues. Trimming shortened V by 5 bases and J by 4 bases, and 11 bases separated the two germline ends. The CDR3 nucleotides are TGTGCCAGCAGTAGTGCGAGAATAGAGACCCAGTACTTC. As protein: CASSSARIETQYF.

The V call is TRBV9, the J call TRBJ1-2; 10 bases agree with TRBD1. The CDR3 is 14 amino acids. Looked up from germline, CDR1 is SGDLS and CDR2 is YYNGEE. V was pared by 0 bases and J by 4 bases, with 0 bases of the junction left unmatched. The CDR3 DNA sequence: TGTGCCAGCAGCGTAGGGACAGGGGGCTATGGCTACACCTTC. It codes for CASSVGTGGYGYTF.

The chain links TRBV4-1 to TRBJ2-1, with 12 bases fitting TRBD2. Germline lookup yields CDR1 MGHRA and CDR2 YSYEKL. The junction had 5 bases not matched to a gene; V was cut back by 3 bases and J by 8 bases. CDR3 length: 15 amino acids. DNA for the CDR3: TGCGCCAGCAGCCACCCGGGACTAGCGGGCCATGAGCAGTTCTTC. Translated: CASSHPGLAGHEQFF.

The chain joins TRBV9 to TRBJ2-2; 10 bases fit TRBD2. With V trimmed by 4 bases and J by 5 bases, 11 bases remained unmatched. Per the germline V gene, CDR1 is SGDLS and CDR2 is YYNGEE. The CDR3 loop spans 17 amino acids. CDR3 region: CASSPSSGRALTGELFF. The CDR3 DNA is TGTGCCAGCAGCCCCTCCAGCGGGAGGGCGCTTACCGGGGAGCTGTTTTTT. Full variable domain (outside the CDR3, taken from reference TRBV9 and TRBJ2-2): DSGVTQTPKHLITATGQRVTLRCSPRSGDLSVYWYQQSLDQGLQFLIQYYNGEERAKGNILERFSAQQFPDLHSELNLSSLELGDSALYFCASSPSSGRALTGELFFGEGSRLTVL.

The CDR3 nucleotides are TGTGCCATCAGTATCGGCCCCCCCTACGAGCAGTACTTC. Encoded protein: CAISIGPPYEQYF. The rearrangement joins TRBV10-3 to TRBJ2-7; no clear D. Germline assignment: CDR1 ENHRY and CDR2 SYGVKD. CDR3 size: 13 residues. V was cut by 5 bases and J by 2 bases, with 10 bases left in between.

V usage is TRBV6-5 and J usage is TRBJ1-1; the match to TRBD1 covers 9 bases. Germline CDR1 MNHEY, CDR2 SVGAGI. The length of the CDR3 is 14 residues. Germline trimming cut 7 bases from V and 12 bases from J; bases unmatched to any gene: 15. CDR3 coding DNA: TGTGCCAGCACTCCTACAGGGGGCCCCCTAGGTTCTTTCTTT. Protein product: CASTPTGGPLGSFF.

This chain uses TRBV27 with TRBJ2-1; 13 bases line up with TRBD2. CDR3 length: 15 amino acids. Germline loops: CDR1 MNHEY, CDR2 SMNVEV (reference sequence). V shed 6 bases, J shed 8 bases, and the junction held 7 bases outside the gene matches. The CDR3 reads CASRSGLAGLDEQFF. CDR3 nucleotide sequence: TGTGCCAGCAGGTCGGGACTAGCGGGATTGGATGAGCAGTTCTTC.

This clone was seen only once. The V and J genes are TRBV28 and TRBJ2-7; 11 nucleotides align to TRBD1. Germline-derived CDR1 and CDR2 are MDHEN and SYDVKM. Trimming cost V 7 bases and J 4 bases; bases outside gene matches: 6. This CDR3 is 14 amino acids long. Here the CDR3 DNA reads TGTGCCAGCACCCTGGACAGGGGGCGTTACGAGCAGTACTTC. Translated, it gives CASTLDRGRYEQYF.

V usage is TRBV15 and J usage is TRBJ2-5; 13 bases fit TRBD2. The J segment lost 3 bases and the V segment lost 6 bases, leaving 10 bases of the junction unmatched. The CDR3 is 17 amino acids. Germline V lookup: CDR1 LNHNV, CDR2 YYDKDF (reference sequence). CDR3 in amino acids: CATRASGTSGTEETQYF. The CDR3 bases are TGTGCCACCAGGGCTTCCGGGACTAGCGGGACCGAAGAGACCCAGTACTTC. Full variable domain (rest looked up from reference TRBV15 and TRBJ2-5): DAMVIQNPRYQVTQFGKPVTLSCSQTLNHNVMYWYQQKSSQAPKLLFHYYDKDFNNEADTPDNFQSRRPNTSFCFLDIRSPGLGDTAMYLCATRASGTSGTEETQYFGPGTRLLVL.

The rearrangement uses TRBV28 and TRBJ2-7; the D gene is possibly TRBD2 (6 bases). Germline-derived CDR1 and CDR2 are MDHEN and SYDVKM. V was clipped by 4 bases and J by 4 bases, with 14 bases between them. The CDR3 runs to 14 residues. The DNA of the CDR3 is TGTGCCAGCAGTTCGCGGAGGGGAAGATACGAGCAGTACTTC. This translates into CASSSRRGRYEQYF. Supplemented by reference TRBV28 and TRBJ2-7, the full variable domain reads DVKVTQSSRYLVKRTGEKVFLECVQDMDHENMFWYRQDPGLGLRLIYFSYDVKMKEKGDIPEGYSVSREKKERFSLILESASTNQTSMYLCASSSRRGRYEQYFGPGTRLTVT.

The CDR3 is CALRRLAGGNEQFF. The CDR3 DNA follows: TGTGCCTTAAGAAGGCTAGCGGGAGGCAATGAGCAGTTCTTC. J is TRBJ2-1 and V is TRBV2, with TRBD2 matching 11 bases. Germline values: CDR1 SNHLY, CDR2 FYNNEI. CDR3 length: 14 amino acids. V dropped 11 bases and J dropped 6; count of bases not matched to a gene: 9.

This clone was found once. The V gene is TRBV2, the J gene TRBJ2-1; TRBD2 agrees at 14 bases. Germline lookup yields CDR1 SNHLY and CDR2 FYNNEI. V gave up 9 bases and J gave up 9 bases; unmatched junction bases: 10. The CDR3 contains 15 residues. CDR3 in DNA: TGTGCCAGAGGACTAGCGGGAGGTCAAAACAGTGAGCAGTTCTTC. It specifies CARGLAGGQNSEQFF.

The V and J genes are TRBV4-1 and TRBJ1-2; D not certain. Trimming shortened V by 4 bases and J by 11 bases, and 26 bases separated the two germline ends. There are 16 residues in the CDR3. Germline loops: CDR1 MGHRA, CDR2 YSYEKL. The CDR3 reads CASSPSLLPGPSSYTF. The CDR3 nucleotides read TGCGCCAGCAGCCCCTCCCTTCTCCCTGGACCATCCTCATACACCTTC.

This rearrangement joins TRBV9 to TRBJ1-1; 9 bases fit TRBD1. Germline V gene sequence: CDR1 SGDLS, CDR2 YYNGEE. V was pared by 2 bases and J by 6 bases, with 8 bases of the junction left unmatched. The CDR3 sequence is 15 residues long. CDR3 residues: CASSVTGGEGSEAFF. CDR3 nucleotides: TGTGCCAGCAGCGTTACAGGGGGCGAAGGGTCTGAAGCTTTCTTT.

The chain recombines TRBV7-2 with TRBJ1-6, with D unclear. The V end was cut by 3 bases, the J end by 10 bases, with 7 bases between. The germline V gene has CDR1 SGHTA and CDR2 FQGNSA. The CDR3 contains 12 residues. The CDR3: CASSFGQSPLHF. CDR3 DNA: TGTGCCAGCAGCTTCGGGCAATCACCCCTCCACTTT.